The 19 T cell receptor beta chains reported below all come from one sample, sequenced in a study of cytotoxic CD8 clonotypes in ibrutinib-treated CLL. Using immunoSEQ multiplex PCR, the repertoire was profiled, and TCRdb retains in-frame clones only, with some absent. This sample has around 310,000 clones, with around four fifths found just once. The sample was PBMCs, taken before ibrutinib treatment. The receptors derive from a human donor with chronic lymphocytic leukemia.

The chain employs TRBV30 and TRBJ2-2; D not certain. The CDR3 is made up of 15 amino acids. V was clipped by 4 bases and J by 5 bases, with 17 bases between them. The germline V gene has CDR1 GTSNPN and CDR2 SVGIG (reference sequence). CDR3 loop: CAWKWNSEATGELFF. DNA of the CDR3: TGTGCCTGGAAATGGAACAGTGAGGCGACCGGGGAGCTGTTTTTT.

The chain links TRBV6-5 to TRBJ1-3; 8 bases fit TRBD1. CDR1 is MNHEY, CDR2 SVGAGI, per germline. V lost 5 bases to trimming and J lost 3 bases; unmatched junction nucleotides: 6. CDR3 length equals 15 residues. The CDR3: CASSTSTGGGNTIYF. The CDR3, as DNA: TGTGCCAGCAGTACATCCACAGGGGGTGGAAACACCATATATTTT.

The chain carries TRBV27 and TRBJ2-7, with 7 bases that match TRBD1. The CDR3 runs to 15 residues. After removal of 6 bases from V and 0 bases from J, the junction contained 8 bases not matched to a gene. CDR1 is MNHEY, CDR2 SMNVEV, per germline (reference sequence). The chain's CDR3 is CASSPGQYLSYEQYF. The CDR3, as DNA: TGTGCCAGCAGCCCGGGACAGTACCTCTCCTACGAGCAGTACTTC.

The V gene is TRBV25-1, the J gene TRBJ2-1; TRBD1 matches at 7 bases. This CDR3 contains 16 residues. Germline V lookup: CDR1 MGHDK, CDR2 SYGVNS. The V and J ends lost 6 bases and 0 bases, in that order; junction bases with no gene match: 8. DNA of the CDR3: TGTGCCAGCAGAACCCGTGGGGACAGCTCCTACAATGAGCAGTTCTTC. This translates into CASRTRGDSSYNEQFF. Full variable domain (outside the CDR3, taken from reference TRBV25-1 and TRBJ2-1): EADIYQTPRYLVIGTGKKITLECSQTMGHDKMYWYQQDPGMELHLIHYSYGVNSTEKGDLSSESTVSRIRTEHFPLTLESARPSHTSQYLCASRTRGDSSYNEQFFGPGTRLTVL.

The chain joins TRBV18 to TRBJ1-2; TRBD1 might be the D (5 bases). CDR3 length equals 11 residues. Germline values: CDR1 KGHSH, CDR2 LQKENI. Trimming pared 6 bases from V and 3 bases from J, leaving 5 bases between. CDR3 in DNA: TGTGCCAGCTCGGGGGACTATGGCTACACCTTC. As protein: CASSGDYGYTF.

The chain uses TRBV28 and TRBJ2-5; D ambiguous. The CDR3 runs to 15 residues. Looked up from germline, CDR1 is MDHEN and CDR2 is SYDVKM. Trimming removed 8 bases from V and 2 bases from J, with 18 bases in between. The CDR3 is CASSLVGGPQETQYF. In DNA, the CDR3 is TGTGCCAGCTCCCTGGTAGGTGGGCCTCAAGAGACCCAGTACTTC.

The rearrangement joins TRBV9 to TRBJ2-7, with D perhaps TRBD1 (6 bases). The germline V and J ends were trimmed by 2 bases and 2 bases, with 14 bases remaining between them. The germline CDR1 and CDR2 sequences are SGDLS and YYNGEE. This CDR3 is 15 amino acids long. CDR3 sequence reads: CASSVSRGRAYEQYF. The CDR3 DNA reads TGTGCCAGCAGCGTCTCCAGGGGCAGAGCCTACGAGCAGTACTTC.

The gene calls are TRBV7-2 and TRBJ2-7; TRBD1 agrees at 8 bases. V dropped 1 base and J dropped 2; count of bases not matched to a gene: 4. CDR1 and CDR2 from the germline V gene are SGHTA and FQGNSA. The CDR3 consists of 15 residues. CDR3 in DNA: TGTGCCAGCAGCTTAGAGGGACAGGTCGCCTACGAGCAGTACTTC. Protein: CASSLEGQVAYEQYF.

This clone was recorded once. V gene TRBV6-5 combines with J gene TRBJ1-2; possibly TRBD1 for D (5 bases). The CDR3 extends over 13 amino acids. The germline CDR1 and CDR2 sequences are MNHEY and SVGAGI. Trimming removed 6 bases from V and 2 bases from J, with 10 bases in between. Here the CDR3 reads CASRHRDNYGYTF. As DNA, the CDR3 is TGTGCCAGCAGACACCGGGACAACTATGGCTACACCTTC.

The V gene is TRBV27, the J gene TRBJ1-2; 7 bases agree with TRBD1. Germline CDR1 is MNHEY and CDR2 is SMNVEV (reference sequence). Trimming cost V 5 bases and J 3 bases; bases outside gene matches: 0. The CDR3 loop spans 12 amino acids. CDR3 nucleotides: TGTGCCAGCAGTGACAGGGACTATGGCTACACCTTC. It is translated as CASSDRDYGYTF.

The chain couples TRBV9 to TRBJ2-1; D remains ambiguous. The CDR3 totals 12 residues. V lost 0 bases and J 8 bases, leaving 6 bases between the germline ends. CDR1 and CDR2 (germline): SGDLS, YYNGEE. The CDR3 region is CASSVVPHEQFF. As DNA, the CDR3 is TGTGCCAGCAGCGTAGTTCCCCATGAGCAGTTCTTC.

DNA of the CDR3: TGTGCCAGCAGCCACAGCGGGACAGGGTTCATCGAGCAGTACTTC. Amino acids: CASSHSGTGFIEQYF. V usage is TRBV9 and J usage is TRBJ2-7; 9 nucleotides agree with TRBD1. Germline V CDR1 and CDR2: SGDLS, YYNGEE. CDR3 length: 15 residues. J gave up 6 bases and V 4 bases, and 11 bases lay outside the gene matches.

The chain is built from TRBV18 and TRBJ2-3; TRBD1 matches at 7 bases. CDR3 length equals 15 residues. The V gene end was trimmed by 5 bases and the J gene end by 0 bases; junction bases not matched to a gene: 5. Per germline, CDR1 KGHSH and CDR2 LQKENI. The CDR3 sequence is CASSVTGLSTDTQYF. The CDR3 DNA follows: TGTGCCAGCTCAGTGACAGGGCTTAGCACAGATACGCAGTATTTT.

This chain joins TRBV19 and TRBJ2-6; possible D gene TRBD1, 6 bases. Trimming cost V 7 bases and J 4 bases, with 17 bases left between them. Germline CDR1 is LNHDA and CDR2 is SQIVND (reference sequence). This CDR3 is built from 16 residues. CDR3 nucleotides: TGTGCCAGTACCAAACTAACAGGGTCCGGGGCCAACGTCCTGACTTTC. Protein product: CASTKLTGSGANVLTF.

V and J are TRBV6-5 and TRBJ1-1, with D hard to call. The germline V and J ends were trimmed by 7 bases and 3 bases, with 15 bases remaining between them. Looked up from germline, CDR1 is MNHEY and CDR2 is SVGAGI. The CDR3 covers 14 residues. The CDR3 DNA sequence: TGTGCCAGCAACATACAGAGAAGGGACACTGAAGCTTTCTTT. Protein product: CASNIQRRDTEAFF.

V gene TRBV7-9 combines with J gene TRBJ2-7; D is perhaps TRBD2 (6 bases). CDR3 size: 15 residues. V was clipped by 1 base and J by 0 bases, with 10 bases between them. From germline, CDR1 is SEHNR and CDR2 FQNEAQ (reference sequence). The CDR3 DNA reads TGTGCCAGCAGCTTAGGGTCCGGGAGCTCCTACGAGCAGTACTTC. The encoded protein is CASSLGSGSSYEQYF. Supplemented by reference TRBV7-9 and TRBJ2-7, the full variable domain reads DTGVSQNPRHKITKRGQNVTFRCDPISEHNRLYWYRQTLGQGPEFLTYFQNEAQLEKSRLLSDRFSAERPKGSFSTLEIQRTEQGDSAMYLCASSLGSGSSYEQYFGPGTRLTVT.

The V call is TRBV15, the J call TRBJ2-7; D gene uncertain. V gave up 8 bases and J gave up 0 bases, with 11 bases separating them. Germline V gives CDR1 LNHNV, CDR2 YYDKDF (reference sequence). This CDR3 has 13 amino acids. The CDR3 loop reads CATSLDHSYEQYF. The CDR3 DNA follows: TGTGCCACCTCGTTGGACCACTCCTACGAGCAGTACTTC.

The table lists this clone with a few counts. The chain carries TRBV27 and TRBJ2-1, with D perhaps assigned TRBD1 or TRBD2 (6 bases each). The germline V gene encodes CDR1 MNHEY and CDR2 SMNVEV (reference sequence). V dropped 6 bases and J dropped 7 bases, with 16 bases sitting between them. The CDR3 extends over 14 amino acids. In DNA, the CDR3 is TGTGCCAGCAGCAGACTAGAAGGGGGGAATGAGCAGTTCTTC. This translates into CASSRLEGGNEQFF.

In DNA, the CDR3 is TGTGCCACCACCGGACCTTTAGGGGAGCTGTTTTTT. As protein: CATTGPLGELFF. This chain uses TRBV15 with TRBJ2-2; D gene ambiguous. CDR3 length: 12 amino acids. Germline CDR1 is LNHNV and CDR2 is YYDKDF (reference sequence). The V gene lost 7 bases and the J gene lost 8 bases, with 11 bases spanning the gap.